This T cell receptor (beta chain) originates from a study of neurological immune-mediated disorders. Findings and limits, study-wide: Across subjects, expanded clones had no CDR3 amino acid sequences in common, pointing to private repertoires in all groups.

Trimming removed 0 bases from V and 7 bases from J, with 10 bases in between. CDR3 length: 13 amino acids. Germline lookup yields CDR1 SGHRS and CDR2 YFSETQ. TCRdb redid the calling of the 5' RACE reads with MiXCR, one entry per CDR3 protein. Of over 50,000 distinct CDR3 sequences listed, roughly 5% are singletons. At least ten counts were recorded for this clonotype. Antigen: not known. This receptor was taken from a human donor with multiple sclerosis. The donor label of this sample is uncertain. The V and J genes are TRBV5-1 and TRBJ1-2; D ambiguous. The sequencing sample was made of PBMCs. In nucleotides, the CDR3 is TGCGCCAGCAGCTTGGACGGGCTTTCTGGCTACACCTTC. This gives the protein CASSLDGLSGYTF.